This TCR beta chain was observed in a study of cytomegalovirus exposure and HLA in healthy donors. As for the study in general: T cells numbering about 179 million yielded some 100 million unique TCR beta sequences in an earlier analysis. Within the Caucasian-associated ancestry cluster were roughly 79% of the 398 genotyped donors. Study-wide results and caveats: Productive rates of about 87% or about 30% were seen for most TCR beta V segments in an earlier analysis. Most TCR sequences were uncommon, yet certain public TCRs appeared in many donors.

This clone was counted between two and nine times. Its antigen is as yet unknown. The PCR employed 60 Vbeta primers together with 13 Jbeta primers. Only in-frame clones appear in the TCRdb table, and some are missing; sequencing was by immunoSEQ multiplex PCR. The data hold 100,000 to 150,000 clones, with about 73% observed a single time. In germline, CDR1 is SNHLY, CDR2 FYNNEI. CDR3 length: 15 residues. Trimming at V came to 6 bases and at J to 6 bases, leaving 10 bases not matched to a gene. The V call is TRBV2, the J call TRBJ1-2; 10 bases match TRBD1. This TCR was sampled from a woman between 40 and 55 years old in good health and CMV-seropositive. Material for sequencing was PBMCs. The CDR3 DNA sequence: TGTGCCAGCAGCATGCTGACAGGGGGCCTAGATGGCTACACCTTC. It encodes CASSMLTGGLDGYTF. The complete variable domain, with remaining parts taken from reference TRBV2 and TRBJ1-2, reads EPEVTQTPSHQVTQMGQEVILRCVPISNHLYFYWYRQILGQKVEFLVSFYNNEISEKSEIFDDQFSVERPDGSNFTLKIRSTKLEDSAMYFCASSMLTGGLDGYTFGSGTRLTVV.